Below, 14 T cell receptor beta chains from the same sample are listed, as sequenced in a study of OX40 agonist ivuxolimab in advanced cancers. Clones were sequenced by immunoSEQ multiplex PCR, and TCRdb holds only the in-frame ones, with some missing. The table lists around 57,000 clones, less than 85% of them singletons. The input for sequencing was CD4+ or CD8+ T cells sorted from blood, taken in a trial of the OX40 agonist ivuxolimab. The receptors were gathered from an adult with an advanced solid tumor such as melanoma, head and neck, liver or kidney cancer.

V and J are TRBV5-1 and TRBJ1-2; 7 bases match TRBD1. Germline V lookup: CDR1 SGHRS, CDR2 YFSETQ. The CDR3 loop spans 14 amino acids. With 3 bases clipped from V and 7 bases from J, the junction kept 9 bases outside the gene matches. In DNA, the CDR3 is TGCGCCAGCAGCTCCCTTACCGGGACAGCTGGCTACACCTTC. Translating gives CASSSLTGTAGYTF.

This chain uses TRBV19 with TRBJ1-1; D is unresolved. Trimming cost V 5 bases and J 7 bases, with 11 bases left between them. The CDR3 totals 12 residues. Germline V lookup: CDR1 LNHDA, CDR2 SQIVND (reference sequence). The CDR3 nucleotides are TGTGCCAGTAGTGTTATTCCCGGTGAAGCTTTCTTT. Its translation is CASSVIPGEAFF.

The gene calls are TRBV10-3 and TRBJ1-1; 8 bases are shared with TRBD1. The CDR3 consists of 14 residues. Germline assignment: CDR1 ENHRY and CDR2 SYGVKD. V gave up 6 bases and J gave up 3 bases; unmatched junction bases: 6. CDR3 DNA: TGTGCCATCAGAGGAGACAGGGGAGACACTGAAGCTTTCTTT. This sequence encodes CAIRGDRGDTEAFF.

The V gene is TRBV30, the J gene TRBJ2-1; 7 nucleotides line up with TRBD1. V shed 3 bases, J shed 5 bases, and the junction held 7 bases outside the gene matches. The CDR3 runs to 14 residues. The germline V gene encodes CDR1 GTSNPN and CDR2 SVGIG (reference sequence). CDR3 protein: CAWRTYQGDNEQFF. CDR3 DNA sequence: TGTGCCTGGAGGACATACCAGGGGGACAATGAGCAGTTCTTC.

Here the CDR3 reads CASSGGGRSVYEQYF. CDR3 in DNA: TGCGCCAGCAGTGGGGGTGGGAGAAGCGTTTACGAGCAGTACTTC. This chain links TRBV10-2 with TRBJ2-7; possibly TRBD2 for D (5 bases). The ends were cut back, 4 bases at V and 4 bases at J, with 17 bases in the middle. Per the germline V gene, CDR1 is WSHSY and CDR2 is SAAADI. The CDR3 is made up of 15 amino acids.

V is TRBV4-1 and J is TRBJ2-7, with 10 nucleotides matching TRBD1. The CDR3 is made up of 18 amino acids. The V segment lost 0 bases and the J segment 4 bases; nucleotides outside the gene matches: 12. Germline CDR1 reads MGHRA; CDR2 reads YSYEKL. The CDR3 nucleotides are TGCGCCAGCAGCCAAGATGGGACAGGGGACCCAAAATTATACGAGCAGTACTTC. Encoded protein: CASSQDGTGDPKLYEQYF.

The V gene is TRBV10-3, the J gene TRBJ2-5; D gene uncertain. CDR1 is ENHRY and CDR2 is SYGVKD in the germline V gene. The CDR3 runs to 13 residues. V lost 4 bases and J lost 4, with 10 bases in between. The CDR3 loop reads CAISGGPGETQYF. The CDR3 nucleotides read TGTGCCATCAGTGGAGGACCAGGAGAGACCCAGTACTTC.

The chain employs TRBV11-2 and TRBJ2-1; 9 bases match TRBD2. The CDR3 totals 15 residues. Per germline, CDR1 SGHAT and CDR2 FQNNGV. Germline trimming cut 3 bases from V and 2 bases from J; bases unmatched to any gene: 2. As DNA, the CDR3 is TGTGCCAGCAGCTTGACTAGCGGAACCTACAATGAGCAGTTCTTC. Protein: CASSLTSGTYNEQFF.

This clone was counted between two and nine times. The gene calls are TRBV11-3 and TRBJ2-2; D gene unclear. There are 12 residues in the CDR3. V lost 2 bases, J lost 6 bases, and 4 bases lay in between. Germline CDR1 reads SGHNT; CDR2 reads YENEEA. Written as DNA, the CDR3 is TGTGCCAGCAGCTTACATGCCGGGGAGCTGTTTTTT. It specifies CASSLHAGELFF.

The gene calls are TRBV28 and TRBJ1-1; a weak D match, TRBD1 (5 bases). This CDR3 spans 11 amino acids. Germline CDR1 MDHEN, CDR2 SYDVKM. Trimming left V 6 bases short and J 7 bases short, with 9 bases between. The CDR3 loop is CASRGQYEAFF. In DNA, the CDR3 is TGTGCCAGCAGGGGGCAATATGAAGCTTTCTTT.

The chain is built from TRBV7-9 and TRBJ2-1; D perhaps matches TRBD1 (5 bases). Trimming left V 6 bases short and J 8 bases short, with 23 bases between. Per germline, CDR1 SEHNR and CDR2 FQNEAQ (reference sequence). The CDR3 length is 16 residues. The DNA for the CDR3 is TGTGCCAGCAGACTCACCAGGGCTAGAGGTCCCTATGAGCAGTTCTTC. Its protein is CASRLTRARGPYEQFF.

The J gene is TRBJ2-3, the V gene TRBV30; 9 bases align to TRBD2. The CDR3 spans 14 residues. Germline CDR1 GTSNPN, CDR2 SVGIG (reference sequence). The junction had 5 bases not matched to a gene; V was cut back by 2 bases and J by 5 bases. This chain's CDR3 is CAWSLAGVGDTQYF. Written as DNA, the CDR3 is TGTGCCTGGAGTTTAGCGGGAGTGGGAGATACGCAGTATTTT.

The chain combines TRBV6-1 with TRBJ2-7; 7 bases are shared with TRBD2. This CDR3 region has 16 residues. Germline V gene lookup returns CDR1 MNHNS and CDR2 SASEGT. V dropped 3 bases and J dropped 6; count of bases not matched to a gene: 14. The CDR3 here is CASSDYGGLLKIEQYF. DNA for the CDR3: TGTGCCAGCAGTGATTACGGGGGACTACTCAAGATCGAGCAGTACTTC.

The V call is TRBV7-9, the J call TRBJ1-2; 9 bases match TRBD1. V gave up 9 bases and J gave up 6 bases; unmatched junction bases: 11. The CDR3 spans 14 residues. Germline CDR1 SEHNR, CDR2 FQNEAQ (reference sequence). The CDR3 bases are TGTGCCAGTAGTACCCGGACAGGGGAGAATGGCTACACCTTC. Amino acids: CASSTRTGENGYTF.